The T cell receptor (beta chain) under discussion was sequenced for a study of PD-1 blockade in classical Hodgkin lymphoma. This CDR3 comprises 14 residues. V dropped 9 bases and J dropped 0; count of bases not matched to a gene: 5. CDR1 is SNHLY and CDR2 is FYNNEI in the germline V gene. The data were produced by immunoSEQ multiplex PCR, yet TCRdb's version contains in-frame clones alone and is incomplete. The sample comprises 45,000 to 60,000 clones, roughly 90% of which are singletons, and about 5.3% rests with the top ten. The time point is: newly diagnosed, previously untreated cHL patient sample.

Sequencing was carried out using peripheral blood mononuclear cells (PBMCs). The chain is built from TRBV2 and TRBJ1-3, with 7 bases matching TRBD1. The receptor comes from a human donor with classical Hodgkin lymphoma. The CDR3 coding sequence is TGTGCCAGTTCCTGGGACAGCTCTGGAAACACCATATATTTT. It yields the protein CASSWDSSGNTIYF.